A single sample is the source of the 20 T cell receptor beta chains below, sequenced in a study of PD-1 blockade in mismatch repair-deficient tumors. Clones were sequenced by immunoSEQ multiplex PCR, and TCRdb holds only the in-frame ones, with some missing. The table lists 100,000 to 150,000 clones, roughly 86% of them singletons, with about 14% in the top ten. The source material was peripheral blood, sampled 44 weeks after starting pembrolizumab. Receptors were obtained from an adult with mismatch repair-deficient cancer.

The chain joins TRBV28 to TRBJ2-1; 8 positions agree with TRBD1. The V gene's germline CDR1 is MDHEN and CDR2 SYDVKM. J gave up 0 bases and V 1 base, and 5 bases lay outside the gene matches. The CDR3 is 17 amino acids. As DNA, the CDR3 is TGTGCCAGCAGTTTATCGGGGACAGGAATCTCCTACAATGAGCAGTTCTTC. It encodes CASSLSGTGISYNEQFF.

The chain joins TRBV27 to TRBJ1-2; D is perhaps TRBD1 (6 bases). V shed 2 bases and J shed 3 bases, with 10 bases lying between them. Per germline, CDR1 MNHEY and CDR2 SMNVEV (reference sequence). The CDR3 sequence is 14 residues long. The CDR3 reads CASSLTGGDYGYTF. CDR3 DNA sequence: TGTGCCAGCAGTTTAACGGGGGGCGACTATGGCTACACCTTC.

A few counts support this clone. This chain uses TRBV19 with TRBJ2-2; D call uncertain. Germline V gives CDR1 LNHDA, CDR2 SQIVND (reference sequence). V was pared by 5 bases and J by 4 bases, with 5 bases between. This CDR3 contains 12 residues. CDR3 DNA: TGTGCCAGTAGTCGGTTCACCGGGGAGCTGTTTTTT. Its translation is CASSRFTGELFF.

The V call is TRBV11-2, the J call TRBJ1-1; possibly TRBD1 for D (5 bases). The V gene lost 1 base and the J gene lost 7 bases, with 10 bases spanning the gap. CDR1 and CDR2 from the germline V gene are SGHAT and FQNNGV. The CDR3 length is 13 residues. Here the CDR3 DNA reads TGTGCCAGCAGCTTAGTCTCGGGGGTTGAAGCTTTCTTT. Protein: CASSLVSGVEAFF.

The V gene is TRBV7-9, the J gene TRBJ2-5; no definite D call. Trimming stripped 5 bases from V and 14 bases from J, with 24 bases between. This CDR3 spans 14 amino acids. Per the germline V gene, CDR1 is SEHNR and CDR2 is FQNEAQ (reference sequence). CDR3 DNA: TGTGCCAGCAGCCCGCAGAGCCGCCGGCGCGAGGCTTACTTC. It specifies CASSPQSRRREAYF.

This chain joins TRBV5-1 and TRBJ1-1; D uncertain. The CDR3 loop spans 12 amino acids. CDR1 is SGHRS, CDR2 YFSETQ, per germline. The V end was cut by 1 base, the J end by 12 bases, with 13 bases between. Here the CDR3 reads CASSLHGVMTFF. DNA of the CDR3: TGCGCCAGCAGCTTGCATGGGGTTATGACTTTCTTT.

J is TRBJ2-5 and V is TRBV30; the D gene is possibly TRBD1 (6 bases). The V end lost 4 bases, the J end lost 1 base, and 7 bases lay between the germline ends. This CDR3 has 12 residues. Per germline, CDR1 GTSNPN and CDR2 SVGIG (reference sequence). CDR3 loop: CAWTTGQETQYF. The CDR3 DNA is TGTGCCTGGACGACAGGCCAAGAGACCCAGTACTTC.

This chain connects TRBV7-9 to TRBJ1-4; 8 positions agree with TRBD1. Trimming cost V 4 bases and J 0 bases; bases outside gene matches: 4. This CDR3 has 16 residues. Germline V gene data show CDR1 as SEHNR and CDR2 as FQNEAQ (reference sequence). CDR3 in amino acids: CASSSQGATTNEKLFF. In DNA, the CDR3 is TGTGCCAGCAGCTCCCAGGGGGCGACAACTAATGAAAAACTGTTTTTT.

The CDR3 here is CSVIENTEAFF. The DNA of the CDR3 is TGCAGCGTGATAGAGAACACTGAAGCTTTCTTT. J is TRBJ1-1 and V is TRBV29-1; D remains ambiguous. CDR1 is SQVTM, CDR2 ANQGSEA, per germline. This CDR3 has 11 amino acids. The germline V and J ends were trimmed by 6 bases and 1 base, with 6 bases remaining between them.

The chain is built from TRBV28 and TRBJ2-3, with 10 bases matching TRBD2. The CDR3 runs 14 residues. Germline-derived CDR1 and CDR2 are MDHEN and SYDVKM. The junction had 1 base not matched to a gene; V was cut back by 3 bases and J by 4 bases. In DNA form, the CDR3 reads TGTGCCAGCAGTTTGAGCGGGAGGGCAGATACGCAGTATTTT. This translates into CASSLSGRADTQYF.

The chain joins TRBV6-5 to TRBJ1-4; TRBD1 matches 11 bases. This CDR3 region has 15 residues. CDR1 is MNHEY and CDR2 is SVGAGI in the germline V gene. Trimming removed 5 bases from V and 8 bases from J; junction bases left unmatched: 7. The CDR3 sequence is CASSPPGQGGEKLFF. The CDR3 DNA follows: TGTGCCAGCAGTCCTCCGGGACAGGGGGGCGAAAAACTGTTTTTT.

The genes are TRBV6-1 and TRBJ1-1, with TRBD1 matching 8 bases. Germline assignment: CDR1 MNHNS and CDR2 SASEGT. CDR3 length: 13 residues. The V segment lost 6 bases and the J segment 4 bases; nucleotides outside the gene matches: 4. CDR3 sequence reads: CASRIQGGTEAFF. In nucleotides, the CDR3 is TGTGCCAGCAGAATACAGGGGGGCACTGAAGCTTTCTTT.

The chain joins TRBV11-2 to TRBJ2-6; 12 bases align to TRBD1. This CDR3 is 19 amino acids long. The V and J ends lost 0 bases and 0 bases, in that order; junction bases with no gene match: 3. CDR1 and CDR2 (germline): SGHAT, FQNNGV. The CDR3 nucleotides are TGTGCCAGCAGCTTAGAGGGGACAGGGGGCTCCTCTGGGGCCAACGTCCTGACTTTC. Protein product: CASSLEGTGGSSGANVLTF.

The J gene is TRBJ2-2, the V gene TRBV29-1; TRBD2 matches at 9 bases. With V trimmed by 6 bases and J by 2 bases, 1 base remained unmatched. Germline lookup yields CDR1 SQVTM and CDR2 ANQGSEA. CDR3 length: 13 amino acids. CDR3 DNA: TGCAGCGTGGGACTAGCTAACACCGGGGAGCTGTTTTTT. Its protein is CSVGLANTGELFF.

V usage is TRBV4-1 and J usage is TRBJ2-4, with 12 bases that match TRBD2. Trimming removed 5 bases from V and 1 base from J; junction bases left unmatched: 12. The CDR3 has 19 residues. Germline V gene data show CDR1 as MGHRA and CDR2 as YSYEKL. CDR3 in DNA: TGCGCCAGCAGCACGCGACTAGCGGGAGCGACTTATGCCAAAAACATTCAGTACTTC. Its protein is CASSTRLAGATYAKNIQYF.

This clone showed up just a few times. The chain recombines TRBV5-1 with TRBJ2-7, with 11 bases identical to TRBD1. The CDR3 is made up of 15 amino acids. With V trimmed by 4 bases and J by 3 bases, 6 bases remained unmatched. CDR1 is SGHRS and CDR2 is YFSETQ in the germline V gene. CDR3 nucleotide sequence: TGCGCCAGCAGCCCCGGACAGGGGGCACACTACGAGCAGTACTTC. Translated, it gives CASSPGQGAHYEQYF.

This clone was picked up one time. The rearrangement links TRBV4-2 to TRBJ2-4; tentatively, D is TRBD1 or TRBD2 (6 bases each). Trimming took 4 bases from V and 1 from J, leaving 8 bases between them. The CDR3 has 14 residues. Per the germline V gene, CDR1 is LGHNA and CDR2 is YNFKEQ. This CDR3 reads CASSRRGAKNIQYF. In DNA form, the CDR3 reads TGTGCCAGCAGCCGGAGGGGGGCCAAAAACATTCAGTACTTC.

The chain combines TRBV9 with TRBJ2-7, with unresolved D. Germline assignment: CDR1 SGDLS and CDR2 YYNGEE. This CDR3 comprises 14 residues. The V end lost 3 bases, the J end lost 3 bases, and 13 bases lay between the germline ends. For the CDR3, the DNA is TGTGCCAGCAGCGATACCTCGGATTTCTACGAGCAGTACTTC. It codes for CASSDTSDFYEQYF.

The chain recombines TRBV7-6 with TRBJ2-7, with TRBD2 matching 11 bases. The germline gives CDR1 SGHVS, CDR2 FNYEAQ. V gave up 1 base and J gave up 2 bases; unmatched junction bases: 1. The CDR3 runs to 15 residues. The CDR3 coding sequence is TGTGCCAGCAGCTTAGGACTAGCGGGAACCTACGAGCAGTACTTC. Translated: CASSLGLAGTYEQYF.

The V gene is TRBV15, the J gene TRBJ2-1; TRBD1 agrees at 12 bases. V was pared by 4 bases and J by 8 bases, with 9 bases of the junction left unmatched. The germline V gene encodes CDR1 LNHNV and CDR2 YYDKDF (reference sequence). This CDR3 has 16 amino acids. The DNA for the CDR3 is TGTGCCACCAGCACCTGGGACAGGGGGCGCTGGGATGAGCAGTTCTTC. Translation: CATSTWDRGRWDEQFF.